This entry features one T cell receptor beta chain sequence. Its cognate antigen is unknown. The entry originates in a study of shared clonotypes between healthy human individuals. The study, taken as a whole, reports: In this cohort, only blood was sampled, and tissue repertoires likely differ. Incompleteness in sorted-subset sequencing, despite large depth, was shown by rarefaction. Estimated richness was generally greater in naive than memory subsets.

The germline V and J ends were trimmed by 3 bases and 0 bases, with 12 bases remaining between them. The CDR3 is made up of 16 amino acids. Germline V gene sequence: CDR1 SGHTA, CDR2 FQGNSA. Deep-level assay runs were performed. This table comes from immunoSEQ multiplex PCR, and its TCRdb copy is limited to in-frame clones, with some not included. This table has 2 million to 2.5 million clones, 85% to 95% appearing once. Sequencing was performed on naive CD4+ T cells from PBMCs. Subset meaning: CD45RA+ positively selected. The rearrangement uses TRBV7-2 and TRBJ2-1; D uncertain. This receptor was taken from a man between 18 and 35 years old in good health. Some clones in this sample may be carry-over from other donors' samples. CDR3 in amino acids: CASSFGHPSSYNEQFF. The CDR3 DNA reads TGTGCCAGCAGCTTTGGTCACCCAAGCTCCTACAATGAGCAGTTCTTC.